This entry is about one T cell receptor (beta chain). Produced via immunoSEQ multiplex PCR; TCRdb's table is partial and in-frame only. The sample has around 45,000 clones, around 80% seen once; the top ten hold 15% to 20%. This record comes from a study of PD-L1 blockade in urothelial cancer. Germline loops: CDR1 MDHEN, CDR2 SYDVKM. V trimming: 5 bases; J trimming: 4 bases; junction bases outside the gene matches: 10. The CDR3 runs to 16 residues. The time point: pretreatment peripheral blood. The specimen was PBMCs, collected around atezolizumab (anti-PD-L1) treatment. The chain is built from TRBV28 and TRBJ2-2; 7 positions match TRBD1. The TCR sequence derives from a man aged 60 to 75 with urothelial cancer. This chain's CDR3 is CASSPQGRVSTGELFF. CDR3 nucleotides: TGTGCCAGCAGTCCACAGGGGCGAGTTTCCACCGGGGAGCTGTTTTTT.